What follows describes a single TCR beta chain. Antigen specificity is unknown. The sample belongs to a study of identical twins. Using its own MiXCR run on the 5' RACE reads, TCRdb lists one record per CDR3 protein. Of about 1.7 million distinct CDR3 sequences in the sample, around a third were seen once. Overall study findings and caveats: The study reached conclusions through statistical analysis that was cross-sectional, not following the same donors.

V lost 8 bases, J lost 4 bases, and 17 bases lay in between. The germline V gene has CDR1 MNHEY and CDR2 SMNVEV (reference sequence). The CDR3 totals 14 residues. The sequence came from a newborn girl in good health. J is TRBJ1-1 and V is TRBV27; tentative D call: TRBD1 (5 bases). Material: cord blood. DNA of the CDR3: TGTGCCAGCTCACGGGGACTCTCCCCCACTGAAGCTTTCTTT. As protein: CASSRGLSPTEAFF.